The source of this T cell receptor (beta chain) is a study of T cells in Graves' hyperthyroidism and ophthalmopathy (dated 2019 in TCRdb). Concerning the study at large: Peripheral blood samples were taken at the time of initial diagnosis, prior to any treatment. A discovery cohort of roughly 100 patients, approximately 45 with Graves' ophthalmopathy and 57 with stable Graves' hyperthyroidism, was used to find distinguishing TCR V-J signatures. An independent validation cohort of fewer than 20 hyperthyroidism patients and some 15 patients who later progressed to ophthalmopathy tested prospective prediction of ophthalmopathy. The 75 to 100 discovery patients were divided at random into training and test sets in a 7:3 ratio. The study also compared thyroid tissue and blood T-cell repertoires from five or six Graves' hyperthyroidism patients. Once sampling was done, hyperthyroidism patients were given methimazole at a starting dose of 30 mg daily, whereas ophthalmopathy patients were given high-dose intravenous methylprednisolone. According to the paper, TCR Vbeta CDR3 sequencing was carried out on 120 to 150 peripheral blood samples, which came from under 50 ophthalmopathy, 75 to 80 hyperthyroidism and some 17 progressor patients.

This clonotype was seen a few times. Its antigen is currently not known. No much larger clone is present one base from it, and per-base qualities are unavailable. Hyperthyroidism patients were aged 18 to 65 years and newly diagnosed, with disease duration of less than 2 months. Patients with uncontrolled infections, other autoimmune diseases, pregnancy or lactation were excluded. Diagnoses were based on clinical symptoms, serum thyroxine and TRAb, thyroid ultrasound and orbital computed tomography. Blood from progressor patients was drawn when they were first diagnosed with hyperthyroidism, before any ophthalmopathy symptoms appeared. Ficoll-Paque density gradient centrifugation was used to isolate PBMCs from around 9.1 ml of fresh peripheral blood. Patients classed as progressors first received a Graves' hyperthyroidism diagnosis and then went on to develop ophthalmopathy during follow-up. Total RNA was extracted with Trizol reagent, and quality was checked on an Agilent 2100 Bioanalyzer.

The TCR beta CDR3 regions were amplified from the RNA transcripts. A first-round RT-PCR of the TCR CDR3 used the HTBI primer set with the Qiagen OneStep RT-PCR kit. The libraries were constructed in a second round of multiplex PCR and then size-selected and purified. Sequencing of the libraries was done on an Illumina HiSeq2000 using paired-end 100 bp reads. In the authors' own workflow: SOAPnuke was used to process the raw data, with reads discarded if the reads contained adapters or uncalled bases, had a mean Phred below 15, or lacked an exact constant-primer or identifier match. High-quality paired reads were merged with COPE v1.2.5, and unique nucleotide sequences were defined as clonotypes. MiTCR v1.1 was used to align clonotypes to the IMGT TRBV, TRBD and TRBJ reference segments. The analysis included only V-J combinations with a frequency above 0.0001, which together covered more than 98% of the repertoires. A TCS score was defined as the ratio of F50 (clonal expansion) to E x V (chaos), with BLOSUM62-based TCRdist applied between CDR3 peptides within each V-J. Welch's t-statistics and random forest reduced several hundred V-J features to 13, which were used in a naive Bayes classifier (R e1071). Using fastp at Q25 and MiXCR, TCRdb reprocessed the public reads and kept productive beta chains. For every CDR3 protein sequence, its rows merge into one entry that carries the most common genes and DNA. The V and J calls and clone size come from TCRdb's table, not from the authors' own analysis. Across this sample there are 250,000 to 300,000 distinct CDR3 sequences, with just over 14% seen only once. Roughly 13% of the sample is held by the ten biggest clonotypes.

Findings and caveats that apply to the study as a whole: In cross-validation, a model built on a 13 V-J signature told ophthalmopathy apart from stable hyperthyroidism with 85% to 90% sensitivity and about 81% specificity, and in testing the same model reached 80%/75%. No statistical method was used to fix the sample size in advance, and group allocation was not hidden from the investigators. Blood samples also contained most of the expanded thyroid clonotypes (frequency above 0.001), which suggests that blood repertoires may reflect thyroid immune responses. In validation, the model predicted progression to ophthalmopathy a median of roughly 6.1 months before onset, with roughly 70% sensitivity and roughly 77% specificity.

Trimming accounts for 0 bases at V and 3 bases at J, while the number of junction bases matched to no gene is 12. Counted from cysteine to phenylalanine, this CDR3 has 20 amino acids. Just the 60-base CDR3 DNA is kept, in frame starting at base 1. CDR1 MGHRA and CDR2 YSYEKL are derived from the germline V gene. The chain was built from TRBV4-1 and TRBJ2-7, and 15 junction bases match TRBD2. This TCR was sampled from a woman aged 35 to 49 with Graves' hyperthyroidism that later progressed to Graves' ophthalmopathy. Sequencing was done on a sample of blood. The DNA is as follows: TGCGCCAGCAGCCAAGAATGGGGTGGACTAGCGGGAGGGCCGGTCTACGAGCAGTACTTC. Its amino acids are CASSQEWGGLAGGPVYEQYF.